The 31 T cell receptor beta chains below all came from one sample that was sequenced in a study of siplizumab effects on memory and regulatory T cells. Sequencing used immunoSEQ multiplex PCR; TCRdb keeps in-frame clones, though not all of them. Of 97,000 or so clones in the sample, 92% were seen once. Sequenced input: CD4+ T cells sorted from blood. These receptors all stem from a human donor in good health.

The V and J genes are TRBV7-2 and TRBJ2-1, with D perhaps matching TRBD2 (7 bases). CDR1 and CDR2 (germline): SGHTA, FQGNSA. Deletions cut 0 bases from V and 0 bases from J, with 15 bases between. CDR3 length: 18 residues. CDR3 region: CASSLATGGGGSYNEQFF. Written as DNA, the CDR3 is TGTGCCAGCAGCTTAGCGACCGGGGGAGGGGGCTCCTACAATGAGCAGTTCTTC.

The V and J genes are TRBV11-2 and TRBJ2-5; 9 bases fit TRBD2. The CDR3 runs to 16 residues. The germline V gene encodes CDR1 SGHAT and CDR2 FQNNGV. J was trimmed by 1 base and V by 5 bases; bases with no gene match: 8. CDR3 residues: CASSLRLAGRQETQYF. The DNA of the CDR3 is TGTGCCAGCAGCCTGCGGCTAGCGGGACGCCAAGAGACCCAGTACTTC. The entire variable domain, with the rest obtained from reference TRBV11-2 and TRBJ2-5, is as follows: EAGVAQSPRYKIIEKRQSVAFWCNPISGHATLYWYQQILGQGPKLLIQFQNNGVVDDSQLPKDRFSAERLKGVDSTLKIQPAKLEDSAVYLCASSLRLAGRQETQYFGPGTRLLVL.

The chain combines TRBV2 with TRBJ1-5, with a weak D call TRBD1 (6 bases). The germline V gene has CDR1 SNHLY and CDR2 FYNNEI. Trimming stripped 8 bases from V and 2 bases from J, with 13 bases between. This CDR3 is 14 amino acids long. The CDR3 DNA follows: TGTGCCAGCCGCCGGGACAATCGCAATCAGCCCCAGCATTTT. Encoded protein: CASRRDNRNQPQHF.

V usage is TRBV28 and J usage is TRBJ2-1; 12 bases are shared with TRBD2. Unmatched junction bases numbered 12, after V lost 5 bases and J lost 4 bases. There are 18 residues in the CDR3. Germline-derived CDR1 and CDR2 are MDHEN and SYDVKM. The CDR3 nucleotides read TGTGCCAGCAGTCCTACCGGGGGGCTAGCGGGAGGGTACAATGAGCAGTTCTTC. Its translation is CASSPTGGLAGGYNEQFF.

The CDR3 DNA is TGTGCCAGCTCACTTACTAGCGGGAGCCCTCCCTTGGTCTGGAATGAGCAGTTCTTC. It translates to CASSLTSGSPPLVWNEQFF. The V call is TRBV18, the J call TRBJ2-1; 11 bases are shared with TRBD2. After removal of 4 bases from V and 7 bases from J, the junction contained 18 bases not matched to a gene. Germline-derived CDR1 and CDR2 are KGHSH and LQKENI. The CDR3 length is 19 residues.

The V call is TRBV20-1, the J call TRBJ2-3, with TRBD2 matching over 10 bases. The V segment lost 4 bases and the J segment 8 bases; nucleotides outside the gene matches: 0. There are 11 residues in the CDR3. Per germline, CDR1 DFQATT and CDR2 SNEGSKA (reference sequence). The DNA for the CDR3 is TGCAGTGCTATAGCGGGAGGTACGCAGTATTTT. Translation: CSAIAGGTQYF.

The genes are TRBV2 and TRBJ2-5; 10 bases agree with TRBD1. The CDR3 extends over 14 amino acids. The V gene end was trimmed by 7 bases and the J gene end by 2 bases; junction bases not matched to a gene: 4. CDR1 is SNHLY and CDR2 is FYNNEI in the germline V gene. The CDR3 DNA reads TGTGCCAGCACCCGGGACAGGGGACAAGAGACCCAGTACTTC. Residues: CASTRDRGQETQYF.

The V and J genes are TRBV5-6 and TRBJ2-1; D unclear. The CDR3 extends over 16 amino acids. Per the germline V gene, CDR1 is SGHDT and CDR2 is YYEEEE. Trimming removed 6 bases at V and 6 bases at J, with 22 bases between. The CDR3 DNA is TGTGCCAGCAACCCGGTGGGGATTGGGGTTGGCAATGAGCAGTTCTTC. It specifies CASNPVGIGVGNEQFF.

The gene calls are TRBV7-9 and TRBJ1-2; D possibly corresponds to TRBD1 (5 bases). V lost 8 bases and J 7 bases, leaving 23 bases between the germline ends. Germline loops: CDR1 SEHNR, CDR2 FQNEAQ (reference sequence). The CDR3 contains 15 residues. For the CDR3, the DNA is TGTGCCAGCGCCACGCTTCAGGGTCCTGGCGTTGGCTACACCTTC. It encodes CASATLQGPGVGYTF. The full variable domain, with the rest looked up from reference TRBV7-9 and TRBJ1-2, is DTGVSQNPRHKITKRGQNVTFRCDPISEHNRLYWYRQTLGQGPEFLTYFQNEAQLEKSRLLSDRFSAERPKGSFSTLEIQRTEQGDSAMYLCASATLQGPGVGYTFGSGTRLTVV.

The CDR3 sequence is CASTQELKNIQYF. CDR3 DNA sequence: TGTGCCAGCACCCAGGAGCTCAAAAACATTCAGTACTTC. The rearrangement joins TRBV28 to TRBJ2-4; D is unresolved. CDR3 length: 13 residues. The ends were cut back, 7 bases at V and 3 bases at J, with 10 bases in the middle. The germline gives CDR1 MDHEN, CDR2 SYDVKM.

The rearrangement uses TRBV6-5 and TRBJ2-7, with 12 bases lining up with TRBD2. The CDR3 contains 14 residues. V shed 2 bases, J shed 7 bases, and the junction held 3 bases outside the gene matches. Germline V gene data show CDR1 as MNHEY and CDR2 as SVGAGI. The CDR3 loop reads CASSYHGLAGEQYF. Written as DNA, the CDR3 is TGTGCCAGCAGTTACCACGGACTAGCGGGAGAGCAGTACTTC.

This rearrangement joins TRBV12-5 to TRBJ2-5, with D perhaps matching TRBD2 (6 bases). The ends were cut back, 0 bases at V and 4 bases at J, with 12 bases in the middle. From germline, CDR1 is LGHNT and CDR2 FRNRAP. CDR3 length equals 15 residues. The CDR3 DNA sequence: TGTGCTAGTGGTTTGGTCCTGGGGGGAGGAGAGACCCAGTACTTC. Its protein product is CASGLVLGGGETQYF.

The chain recombines TRBV28 with TRBJ2-7, with 9 bases that match TRBD1. Germline CDR1 is MDHEN and CDR2 is SYDVKM. The V and J ends lost 7 bases and 5 bases, in that order; junction bases with no gene match: 9. The CDR3 has 14 residues. CDR3 in amino acids: CASNAGTGLHEQYF. In DNA form, the CDR3 reads TGTGCCAGCAACGCCGGGACAGGGCTCCACGAGCAGTACTTC.

The rearrangement uses TRBV7-9 and TRBJ1-4; 8 nucleotides line up with TRBD1. CDR3 size: 14 residues. The germline gives CDR1 SEHNR, CDR2 FQNEAQ (reference sequence). Losses at the gene ends were 2 bases for V and 12 bases for J; bases not matched to a gene: 8. CDR3: CASSLQGAPEELFF. CDR3 DNA: TGTGCCAGCAGCTTACAGGGGGCTCCCGAAGAACTGTTTTTT.

The rearrangement joins TRBV11-2 to TRBJ1-3, with TRBD1 identical over 7 bases. CDR1 and CDR2 from the germline V gene are SGHAT and FQNNGV. The CDR3 contains 14 residues. Trimming cost V 4 bases and J 0 bases; bases outside gene matches: 0. CDR3 in DNA: TGTGCCAGCAGCTGGGACAGCTCTGGAAACACCATATATTTT. This sequence encodes CASSWDSSGNTIYF.

V and J are TRBV4-2 and TRBJ2-3; 9 bases line up with TRBD2. The germline V gene has CDR1 LGHNA and CDR2 YNFKEQ. V lost 5 bases to trimming and J lost 2 bases; unmatched junction nucleotides: 8. This CDR3 spans 16 amino acids. CDR3 protein: CASSSGAGGITDTQYF. CDR3 bases: TGTGCCAGCAGCTCCGGAGCGGGAGGCATCACAGATACGCAGTATTTT.

This clone was recorded a few times. The V and J genes are TRBV5-8 and TRBJ1-2; a possible D gene is TRBD1 (5 bases). Looked up from germline, CDR1 is SGHTS and CDR2 is YDEGEE. There are 16 residues in the CDR3. Trimming removed 2 bases from V and 6 bases from J, with 20 bases in between. CDR3 DNA sequence: TGTGCCAGCAGCTTATCATTAGGGGTGGGCCTCCATGGCTACACCTTC. Translated, it gives CASSLSLGVGLHGYTF.

The chain recombines TRBV7-2 with TRBJ1-5, with TRBD1 matching 7 bases. Germline CDR1 SGHTA, CDR2 FQGNSA. The J segment lost 4 bases and the V segment lost 5 bases, leaving 2 bases of the junction unmatched. The CDR3 contains 13 residues. CDR3 residues: CASSTQGNQPQHF. The CDR3 DNA is TGTGCCAGCAGCACACAGGGGAATCAGCCCCAGCATTTT.

The chain employs TRBV9 and TRBJ2-7; 9 bases are shared with TRBD1. The V and J ends lost 0 bases and 2 bases, in that order; junction bases with no gene match: 6. CDR3 size: 16 residues. Per germline, CDR1 SGDLS and CDR2 YYNGEE. DNA of the CDR3: TGTGCCAGCAGCGTAGGGAGAGGACAGGGGACCTACGAGCAGTACTTC. Translating it yields CASSVGRGQGTYEQYF.

The chain carries TRBV11-2 and TRBJ2-3; TRBD1 agrees at 8 bases. Germline V gives CDR1 SGHAT, CDR2 FQNNGV. This CDR3 has 18 residues. Unmatched junction bases numbered 15, after V lost 1 base and J lost 6 bases. The CDR3 loop is CASSLGAGQGRVRDTQYF. The CDR3 coding sequence is TGTGCCAGCAGCTTAGGTGCAGGACAGGGACGGGTCAGGGATACGCAGTATTTT. Full variable domain (outside the CDR3, taken from reference TRBV11-2 and TRBJ2-3): EAGVAQSPRYKIIEKRQSVAFWCNPISGHATLYWYQQILGQGPKLLIQFQNNGVVDDSQLPKDRFSAERLKGVDSTLKIQPAKLEDSAVYLCASSLGAGQGRVRDTQYFGPGTRLTVL.

The chain is built from TRBV18 and TRBJ1-2, with D possibly TRBD1 on 5 matching bases. Trimming shortened V by 6 bases and J by 6 bases, and 17 bases separated the two germline ends. The CDR3 is 14 residues long. The germline V gene encodes CDR1 KGHSH and CDR2 LQKENI. CDR3 loop: CASSPRPRGDGYTF. The CDR3 bases are TGTGCCAGCTCGCCCCGACCCCGGGGCGATGGCTACACCTTC.

This chain connects TRBV2 to TRBJ2-7, with 7 bases lining up with TRBD1. Germline trimming cut 6 bases from V and 4 bases from J; bases unmatched to any gene: 3. From germline, CDR1 is SNHLY and CDR2 FYNNEI. This CDR3 contains 12 residues. DNA of the CDR3: TGTGCCAGCAGCGTACAGGGGTACGAGCAGTACTTC. Protein sequence: CASSVQGYEQYF.

The gene calls are TRBV9 and TRBJ2-5; D is perhaps TRBD2 (6 bases). The DNA end lines up better with TRBJ2-7; the J call may be wrong. CDR1 and CDR2 from the germline V gene are SGDLS and YYNGEE. The CDR3 runs 14 residues. Here the CDR3 DNA reads TGTGCCAGCAGCGTAATGCGGGAAACCTACGAGCAGTACTTC. Encoded protein: CASSVMRETYEQYF.

This chain joins TRBV5-1 and TRBJ2-5; D assignment may be TRBD1 or TRBD2 (5 bases each). The CDR3 has 15 amino acids. V lost 4 bases and J lost 1, with 14 bases in between. Germline loops: CDR1 SGHRS, CDR2 YFSETQ. The CDR3 nucleotides read TGCGCCAGCAGCCAAGGGGACCGAGTCCAAGAGACCCAGTACTTC. This encodes CASSQGDRVQETQYF.

This chain links TRBV18 with TRBJ1-4, with D uncertain. Per germline, CDR1 KGHSH and CDR2 LQKENI. With 2 bases removed from V and 3 bases from J, the gap between germline ends came to 13 bases. CDR3 size: 16 residues. In DNA form, the CDR3 reads TGTGCCAGCTCACCATTGACATGGAAGTCTAATGAAAAACTGTTTTTT. It yields the protein CASSPLTWKSNEKLFF.

This sequence joins TRBV9 and TRBJ2-7; D ambiguous. CDR3 size: 14 residues. V was shortened by 2 bases and J by 0 bases, with 9 bases between the two germline ends. Germline CDR1 and CDR2: SGDLS and YYNGEE. CDR3 nucleotide sequence: TGTGCCAGCAGCGTTTCTCCTAGCTCCTACGAGCAGTACTTC. This gives the protein CASSVSPSSYEQYF.

The genes are TRBV6-5 and TRBJ2-7; 8 nucleotides match TRBD2. Per the germline V gene, CDR1 is MNHEY and CDR2 is SVGAGI. The CDR3 runs to 14 residues. The V and J ends lost 6 bases and 6 bases, in that order; junction bases with no gene match: 10. The CDR3 bases are TGTGCCAGCAGCTCGAAGCGGGGGACTCTCGAGCAGTACTTC. It specifies CASSSKRGTLEQYF.

This chain uses TRBV14 with TRBJ1-2; possibly TRBD1 for D (5 bases). Germline lookup yields CDR1 SGHDN and CDR2 FVKESK. The V end lost 1 base, the J end lost 7 bases, and 13 bases lay between the germline ends. The CDR3 is 14 amino acids. CDR3 coding DNA: TGTGCCAGCAGCCAAGTTCCTCTGGGGGTTGGCTACACCTTC. This translates into CASSQVPLGVGYTF.

The rearrangement uses TRBV6-5 and TRBJ2-2, with no clear D. Germline V lookup: CDR1 MNHEY, CDR2 SVGAGI. Trimming took off 4 bases at V and 2 bases at J, with 8 bases between the two ends. The CDR3 runs to 14 residues. CDR3 sequence (DNA): TGTGCCAGCAGTTTGACTTACAACACCGGGGAGCTGTTTTTT. Its translation: CASSLTYNTGELFF.

The chain has TRBV28 and TRBJ2-7; D perhaps matches TRBD1 (6 bases). This CDR3 is 16 amino acids long. CDR1 is MDHEN and CDR2 is SYDVKM in the germline V gene. The V end lost 11 bases, the J end lost 0 bases, and 23 bases lay between the germline ends. The CDR3 DNA reads TGTGCCTGTACCAACCCCAGGGGCGGAAACTCCTACGAGCAGTACTTC. Residues: CACTNPRGGNSYEQYF.

This sequence joins TRBV23-1 and TRBJ1-4; D not resolved. TRBV23-1 is designated an ORF whose function remains uncertain. The CDR3 extends over 12 amino acids. Trimming removed 11 bases at V and 8 bases at J, with 15 bases between. CDR3 nucleotide sequence: TGCGCCTTAGCGGGGTCGTCGGAAAAACTGTTTTTT. Its protein is CALAGSSEKLFF.